This record looks at one TCR beta chain sequence and its context. The antigen is not known. TCRdb processed the RT-PCR reads anew with MiXCR; each CDR3 protein has one entry. The table has about 540,000 distinct CDR3 sequences, 20% to 25% seen once. These data belong to a study of response to subunit inactivated influenza vaccine. Notes on the study in general: Few new T cells, the authors suggested, are recruited by each seasonal influenza vaccination.

CDR1 is LGHNA and CDR2 is YSLEER in the germline V gene. The CDR3 runs to 16 residues. V lost 0 bases and J lost 7, with 18 bases in between. This sample was shared with a second study, whose subject was T cells expressing NK-cell markers. Per that paper: 5'RACE template switching with UMIs generated TCR beta cDNA. Cells sorted as CD3+CD56+NKG2C+, CD3+CD56+NKG2C- and CD3+CD56-NKG2C+ T cells supplied the TCR beta repertoires. Seven of the eight sequenced donors were HCMV-seropositive; one was seronegative. In a handful of donors, dominant NKG2C+ clonotypes were roughly 1.0-8% of CD8+ T cells.

The source was CD4+ T cells sorted from PBMCs, collected less than 13 days after vaccination. The sequence derives from a man in his fifties who received an inactivated influenza vaccine. The rearrangement uses TRBV4-3 and TRBJ2-5; D is uncertain. CDR3 coding DNA: TGCGCCAGCAGCCAAGATCTAAAACCGTGGATCGGGACCCAGTACTTC. This codes for CASSQDLKPWIGTQYF.